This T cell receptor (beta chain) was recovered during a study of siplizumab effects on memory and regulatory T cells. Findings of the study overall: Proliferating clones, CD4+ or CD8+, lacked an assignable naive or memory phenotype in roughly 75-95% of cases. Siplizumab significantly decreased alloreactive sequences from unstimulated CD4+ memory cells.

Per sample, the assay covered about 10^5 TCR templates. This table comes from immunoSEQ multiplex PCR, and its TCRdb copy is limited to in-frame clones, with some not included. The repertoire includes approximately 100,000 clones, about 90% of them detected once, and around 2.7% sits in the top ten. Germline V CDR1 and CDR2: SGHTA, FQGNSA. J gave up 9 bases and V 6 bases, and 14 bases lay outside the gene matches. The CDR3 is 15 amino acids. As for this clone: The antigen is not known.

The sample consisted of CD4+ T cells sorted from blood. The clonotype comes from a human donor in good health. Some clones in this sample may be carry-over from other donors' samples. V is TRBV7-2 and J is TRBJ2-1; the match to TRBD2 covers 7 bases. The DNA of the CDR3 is TGTGCCAGCAGTCCCGTGCGGGCGGGAGCGGTTGAGCAGTTCTTC. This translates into CASSPVRAGAVEQFF.